The clone carrying this T cell receptor beta chain has just a few counts. Unmatched junction bases numbered 7, after V lost 6 bases and J lost 4 bases. This CDR3 comprises 16 residues. Germline CDR1 reads MNHNS; CDR2 reads SASEGT. The data are from a study of T-cell reconstitution after alpha-beta-depleted transplantation in children. Unique molecular identifiers were used in preparing the TCRbeta library. TCRdb reprocessed the PCR reads via MiXCR and lists one record per CDR3 protein. The repertoire holds approximately 590,000 distinct CDR3 sequences, with under 12% as singletons. The clonotype comes from a human donor who donated a stem cell graft to a child with acute myeloid leukemia. The rearrangement uses TRBV6-1 and TRBJ1-4, with 11 bases that match TRBD1. The sample here was PBMCs from the stem cell graft donor, taken from the stem cell graft. The CDR3 protein is CASSRTGGINNEKLFF. Here the CDR3 DNA reads TGTGCCAGCAGCAGGACAGGGGGCATAAATAATGAAAAACTGTTTTTT.